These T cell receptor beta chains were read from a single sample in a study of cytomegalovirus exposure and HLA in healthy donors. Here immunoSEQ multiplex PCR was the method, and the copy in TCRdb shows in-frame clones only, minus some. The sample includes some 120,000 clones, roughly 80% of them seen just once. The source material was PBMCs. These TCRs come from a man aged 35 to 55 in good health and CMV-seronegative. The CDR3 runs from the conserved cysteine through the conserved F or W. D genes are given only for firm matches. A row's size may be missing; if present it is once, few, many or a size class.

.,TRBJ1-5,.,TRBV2,TGTGCCAGCAGTGCTTTTGAGGATCAGCCCCAGCATTTT,CASSAFEDQPQHF
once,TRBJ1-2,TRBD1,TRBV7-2,TGTGCCAGCAGCTTAGATACAGGGGGGTATGGCTACACCTTC,CASSLDTGGYGYTF
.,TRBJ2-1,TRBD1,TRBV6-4,TGTGCCAGCAGTGTAGGACAGGGTTCCGGCTATGAGCAGTTCTTC,CASSVGQGSGYEQFF
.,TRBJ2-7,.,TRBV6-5,TGTGCCAGCAGAACCGGGAGCGGCTCCTACGAGCAGTACTTC,CASRTGSGSYEQYF
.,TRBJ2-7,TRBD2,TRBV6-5,TGTGCCAGCAGTTCGGACAGGACTAGCGGGAGGCTCGAGCAGTACTTC,CASSSDRTSGRLEQYF
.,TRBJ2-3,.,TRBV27,TGTGCCAGCAGTTTGCAGCAGGCCCGGTTTACAGATACGCAGTATTTT,CASSLQQARFTDTQYF
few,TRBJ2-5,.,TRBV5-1,TGCGCCAGCAGCTTGGGGGGTCTTGCGTCACAGGCCCAAGAGACCCAGTACTTC,CASSLGGLASQAQETQYF
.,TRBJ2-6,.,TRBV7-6,TGTGCCAGCAGCTTCGGACAAACTTCTGGGGCCAACGTCCTGACTTTC,CASSFGQTSGANVLTF
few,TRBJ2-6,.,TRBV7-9,TGTGCCAGCAACCCGTCGGGTTCTGGGGCCAACGTCCTGACTTTC,CASNPSGSGANVLTF
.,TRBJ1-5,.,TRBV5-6,TGTGCCAGCAGCTTGAGCGGGGGTAATCAGCCCCAGCATTTT,CASSLSGGNQPQHF
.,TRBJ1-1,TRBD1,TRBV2,TGTGCCAGCAACGCAAACAGGGGGGGCACTGAAGCTTTCTTT,CASNANRGGTEAFF
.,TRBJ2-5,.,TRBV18,TGTGCCAGCTCACCGCCCACAGGGCTACAAGAGACCCAGTACTTC,CASSPPTGLQETQYF
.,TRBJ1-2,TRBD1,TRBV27,TGTGCCAGCAGTTCACAGGGGACTTATGGCTACACCTTC,CASSSQGTYGYTF
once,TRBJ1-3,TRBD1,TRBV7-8,TGTGCCAGCAGCTTAGTCGTCGGGACAGGGGATAACACCATATATTTT,CASSLVVGTGDNTIYF
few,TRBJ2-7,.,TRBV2,TGTGCCAGCAAAGAAGCGGAGAGCTCCTACGAGCAGTACTTC,CASKEAESSYEQYF
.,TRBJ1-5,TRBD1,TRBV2,TGTGCCAGCAGTGAACAGGGGGCGAATCAGCCCCAGCATTTT,CASSEQGANQPQHF
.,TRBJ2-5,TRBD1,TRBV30,TGTGCCGGCCGCCGGGACAGGGGTCAGACCCAGTACTTC,CAGRRDRGQTQYF
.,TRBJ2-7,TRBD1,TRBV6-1,TGTGCCAGCAGTAGTATACAGGGGGCACACTACGAGCAGTACTTC,CASSSIQGAHYEQYF
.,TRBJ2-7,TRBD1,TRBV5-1,TGCGCCAGCAGCTTGGACAGGGGGATTGAGCAGTACTTC,CASSLDRGIEQYF
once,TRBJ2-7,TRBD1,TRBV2,TGTGCCAGCCGGGACAGAGCTCAATCCTACGAGCAGTACTTC,CASRDRAQSYEQYF
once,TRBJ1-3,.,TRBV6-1,TGTGCCAGCAGTGACAAAGGGCGGAGGGGAAACACCATATATTTT,CASSDKGRRGNTIYF
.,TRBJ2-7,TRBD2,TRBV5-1,TGCGCCAGCAGCTCCGGGGTTAGCGGGAGGGACGAGCAGTACTTC,CASSSGVSGRDEQYF
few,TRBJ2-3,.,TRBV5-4,TGTGCCAGCAGCACCCGTGTAAGCGGAAACACAGATACGCAGTATTTT,CASSTRVSGNTDTQYF
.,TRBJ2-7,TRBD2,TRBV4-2,TGTGCCAGCAGCCAAGTTGGAGCGGGAGGACACTACGAGCAGTACTTC,CASSQVGAGGHYEQYF
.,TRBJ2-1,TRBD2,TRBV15,TGTGCCACCAGCAGACCGACTAGCGGGAGGGCCAATGAGCAGTTCTTC,CATSRPTSGRANEQFF
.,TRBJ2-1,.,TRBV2,TGTGCCAGCAGCGGCAGTACCCGTCTACAGGTGGGGATGGGCTCCTACAATGAGCAGTTCTTC,CASSGSTRLQVGMGSYNEQFF
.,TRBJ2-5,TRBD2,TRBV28,TGTGCCAGCAGTTCCTGGGCCCTTGGGCAGGGAGGAACTAGCGGGGGCCCTCAGTACTTC,CASSSWALGQGGTSGGPQYF
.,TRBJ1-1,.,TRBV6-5,TGTGCCAGCAGCCGGGGAAGGGACACTGAAGCTTTCTTT,CASSRGRDTEAFF
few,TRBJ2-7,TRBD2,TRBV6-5,TGTGCCAGCAGTTACTGGGGTAGCGGGAGGGCCTACGAGCAGTACTTC,CASSYWGSGRAYEQYF
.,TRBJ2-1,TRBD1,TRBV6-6,TGTGCCAGCAGAAAACGACAGGGGGAGTACAATGAGCAGTTCTTC,CASRKRQGEYNEQFF
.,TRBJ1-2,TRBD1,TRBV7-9,TGTGCCAGCACCCAGGACAGGATATCCTTGGGGTACACCTTC,CASTQDRISLGYTF
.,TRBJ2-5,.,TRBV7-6,TGTGCCAGCGGAGGGCAAGAGACCCAGTACTTC,CASGGQETQYF
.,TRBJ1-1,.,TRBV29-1,TGCCCCCGTGGGAGAGTAGGTTGTCTGAACACTGAAGCTTTCTTT,CPRGRVGCLNTEAFF
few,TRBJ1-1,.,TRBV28,TGTGCCAGCAGTCCCCCGGGACAAGGGAACACTGAAGCTTTCTTT,CASSPPGQGNTEAFF
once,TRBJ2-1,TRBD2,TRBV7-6,TGTGCCAGCAGCCCCTCGGGGCTAGCGGGGGGGCAATACAATGAGCAGTTCTTC,CASSPSGLAGGQYNEQFF
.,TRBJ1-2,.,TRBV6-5,TGTGCCAGCAGTCCAGGGGACCACGACTATGGCTACACCTTC,CASSPGDHDYGYTF
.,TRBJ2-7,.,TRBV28,TGTGCCAGCAGTTTATACCATACTGGCTACGAGCAGTACTTC,CASSLYHTGYEQYF
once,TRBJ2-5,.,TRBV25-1,TGTGCCATAACGTCGGTTGTGGAGACCCAGTACTTC,CAITSVVETQYF
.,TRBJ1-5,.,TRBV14,TGTGCCAGCAGCCAAGGCGGTCGGCAGCCCCAGCATTTT,CASSQGGRQPQHF
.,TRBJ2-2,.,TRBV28,TGTGCCAGCAGTTTGGTTGGGCCCCCGGTGCTGTTTTTT,CASSLVGPPVLFF
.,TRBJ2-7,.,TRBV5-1,TGCGCCAGCAGCTTGGGGGGCAACTCCTACGAGCAGTACTTC,CASSLGGNSYEQYF
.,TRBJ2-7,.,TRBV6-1,TGTGCCAGCAGTGAAAAGCCCGACGAGCAGTACTTC,CASSEKPDEQYF
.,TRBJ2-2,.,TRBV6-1,TGTGCCAGCAGTGAAGTCCCAGACATCACCGGGGAGCTGTTTTTT,CASSEVPDITGELFF
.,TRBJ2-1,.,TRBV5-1,TGCGCCAGCAGCTTTGGGGCGGGGGCAACGAATGAGCAGTTCTTC,CASSFGAGATNEQFF
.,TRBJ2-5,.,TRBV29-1,TGCAGCGTTGACGGGGCGGGAAGGCAAGAGACCCAGTACTTC,CSVDGAGRQETQYF
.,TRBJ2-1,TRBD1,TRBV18,TGTGCCAGCTCCCACGGTGTGACAGGGGGGAATGAGCAGTTCTTC,CASSHGVTGGNEQFF
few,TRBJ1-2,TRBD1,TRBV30,TGTGCCTGGACCCGGGACAGGGAGTCTCCCACCTTC,CAWTRDRESPTF
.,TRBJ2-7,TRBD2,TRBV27,TGTGCCAGCAGTTTGGAGCTCCCGGGACTAGCGGGACCCCACGAGCAGTACTTC,CASSLELPGLAGPHEQYF
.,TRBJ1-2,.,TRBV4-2,TGTGCCAGCAGCCAAGAGGGGCATGGCTACACCTTC,CASSQEGHGYTF
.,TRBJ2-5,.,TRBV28,TGTGCCAGCAAGCTAGGTGGAGAGACCCAGTACTTC,CASKLGGETQYF
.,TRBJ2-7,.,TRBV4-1,TGCGCCAGCAGCCAAGATTCCAGGGGTCTTTTCTACGAGCAGTACTTC,CASSQDSRGLFYEQYF
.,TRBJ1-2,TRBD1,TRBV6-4,TGTGCCAGCAGTGACCCCCGGGACAGGCCCTATGGCTACACCTTC,CASSDPRDRPYGYTF
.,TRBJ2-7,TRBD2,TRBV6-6,TGTGCCAGCAGTAGGGCTAGCGGGAGTTTCGACGAGCAGTACTTC,CASSRASGSFDEQYF
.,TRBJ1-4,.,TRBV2,TGTGCCAGCAGCGCAAGGGGTTTAGCTAATGAAAAACTGTTTTTT,CASSARGLANEKLFF